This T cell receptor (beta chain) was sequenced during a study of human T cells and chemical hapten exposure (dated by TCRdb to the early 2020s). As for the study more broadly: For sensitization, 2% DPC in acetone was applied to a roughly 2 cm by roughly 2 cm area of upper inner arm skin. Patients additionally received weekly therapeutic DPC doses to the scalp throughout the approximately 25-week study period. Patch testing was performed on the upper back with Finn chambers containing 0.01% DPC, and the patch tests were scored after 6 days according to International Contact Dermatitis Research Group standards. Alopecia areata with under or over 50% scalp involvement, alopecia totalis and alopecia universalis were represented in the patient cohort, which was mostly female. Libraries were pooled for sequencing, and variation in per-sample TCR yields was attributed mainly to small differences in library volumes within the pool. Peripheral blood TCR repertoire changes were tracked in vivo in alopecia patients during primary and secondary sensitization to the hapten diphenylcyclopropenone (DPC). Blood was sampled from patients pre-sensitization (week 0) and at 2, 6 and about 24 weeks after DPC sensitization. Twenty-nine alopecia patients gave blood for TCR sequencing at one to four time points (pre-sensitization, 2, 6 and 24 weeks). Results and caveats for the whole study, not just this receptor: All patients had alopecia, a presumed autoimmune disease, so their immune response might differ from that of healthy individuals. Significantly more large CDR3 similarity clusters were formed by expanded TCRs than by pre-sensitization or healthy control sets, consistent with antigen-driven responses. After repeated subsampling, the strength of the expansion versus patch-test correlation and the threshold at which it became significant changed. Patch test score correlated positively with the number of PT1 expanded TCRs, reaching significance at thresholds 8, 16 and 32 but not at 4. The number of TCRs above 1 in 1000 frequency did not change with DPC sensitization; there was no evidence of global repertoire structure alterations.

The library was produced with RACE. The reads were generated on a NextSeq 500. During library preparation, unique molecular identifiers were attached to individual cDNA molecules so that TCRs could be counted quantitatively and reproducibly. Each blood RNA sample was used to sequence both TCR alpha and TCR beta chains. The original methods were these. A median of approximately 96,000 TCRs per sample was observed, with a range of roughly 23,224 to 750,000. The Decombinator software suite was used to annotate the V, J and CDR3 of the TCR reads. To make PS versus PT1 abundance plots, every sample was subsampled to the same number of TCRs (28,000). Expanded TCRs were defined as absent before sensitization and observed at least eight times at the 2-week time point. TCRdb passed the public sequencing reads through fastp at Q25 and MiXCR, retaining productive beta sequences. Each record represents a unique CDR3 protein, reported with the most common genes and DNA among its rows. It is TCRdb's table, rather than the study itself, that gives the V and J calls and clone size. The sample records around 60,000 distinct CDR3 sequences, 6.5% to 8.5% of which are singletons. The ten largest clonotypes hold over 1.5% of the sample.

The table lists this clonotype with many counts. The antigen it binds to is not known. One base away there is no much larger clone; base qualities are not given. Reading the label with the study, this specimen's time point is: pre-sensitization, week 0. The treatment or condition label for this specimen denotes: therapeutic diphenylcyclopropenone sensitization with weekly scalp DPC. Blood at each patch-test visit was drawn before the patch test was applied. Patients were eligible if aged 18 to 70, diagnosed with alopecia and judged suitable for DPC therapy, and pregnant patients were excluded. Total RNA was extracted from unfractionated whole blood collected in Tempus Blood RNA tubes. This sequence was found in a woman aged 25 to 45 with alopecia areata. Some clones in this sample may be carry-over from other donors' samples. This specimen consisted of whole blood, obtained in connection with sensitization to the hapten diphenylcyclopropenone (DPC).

CDR3 reads: CSVGLTIQVEDTQYF. The DNA sequence reads TGCAGCGTTGGATTGACTATCCAGGTAGAAGATACGCAGTATTTT. The chain was built from TRBV29-1 and TRBJ2-3; the D gene is perhaps TRBD2, from 5 matching bases. Between the V and J ends, shortened by 4 bases and 5 bases respectively, the junction contains 19 bases. Reading the germline V gene gives CDR1 SQVTM and CDR2 ANQGSEA. The CDR3 spans 15 residues, from the cysteine through the phenylalanine. Only CDR3 DNA is held: 45 bases, read in frame from base 1.